This T cell receptor (beta chain) was captured in a study of CD8 T cells in ankylosing spondylitis. For TCR beta, libraries came from quantitative 5'-RACE with molecular barcodes. MiXCR was run by TCRdb on the 5' RACE reads, yielding one entry per CDR3 protein. The sample lists some 120,000 distinct CDR3 sequences, roughly 15% occurring once. The study's findings and limits: Reportedly, disease-linked clones are significantly enriched in ankylosing spondylitis patients' matched synovial fluid. Researchers report that disease-linked clones proved CD8+ and relatively rare in peripheral blood.

V shed 7 bases and J shed 1 base, with 16 bases lying between them. This CDR3 is 14 amino acids long. Germline V gene lookup returns CDR1 SQVTM and CDR2 ANQGSEA. Many counts were recorded for this clonotype. What it binds is unknown. This receptor was identified in a female donor with ankylosing spondylitis or in good health (not recorded which). This chain uses TRBV29-1 with TRBJ1-1; maybe TRBD1 (5 bases). Sequencing was performed on blood, either unsorted or a sorted T cell fraction (not recorded which). The CDR3 DNA reads as TGCAGCGGAAAACCCAAGGGACCGAACACTGAAGCTTTCTTT. Protein: CSGKPKGPNTEAFF.